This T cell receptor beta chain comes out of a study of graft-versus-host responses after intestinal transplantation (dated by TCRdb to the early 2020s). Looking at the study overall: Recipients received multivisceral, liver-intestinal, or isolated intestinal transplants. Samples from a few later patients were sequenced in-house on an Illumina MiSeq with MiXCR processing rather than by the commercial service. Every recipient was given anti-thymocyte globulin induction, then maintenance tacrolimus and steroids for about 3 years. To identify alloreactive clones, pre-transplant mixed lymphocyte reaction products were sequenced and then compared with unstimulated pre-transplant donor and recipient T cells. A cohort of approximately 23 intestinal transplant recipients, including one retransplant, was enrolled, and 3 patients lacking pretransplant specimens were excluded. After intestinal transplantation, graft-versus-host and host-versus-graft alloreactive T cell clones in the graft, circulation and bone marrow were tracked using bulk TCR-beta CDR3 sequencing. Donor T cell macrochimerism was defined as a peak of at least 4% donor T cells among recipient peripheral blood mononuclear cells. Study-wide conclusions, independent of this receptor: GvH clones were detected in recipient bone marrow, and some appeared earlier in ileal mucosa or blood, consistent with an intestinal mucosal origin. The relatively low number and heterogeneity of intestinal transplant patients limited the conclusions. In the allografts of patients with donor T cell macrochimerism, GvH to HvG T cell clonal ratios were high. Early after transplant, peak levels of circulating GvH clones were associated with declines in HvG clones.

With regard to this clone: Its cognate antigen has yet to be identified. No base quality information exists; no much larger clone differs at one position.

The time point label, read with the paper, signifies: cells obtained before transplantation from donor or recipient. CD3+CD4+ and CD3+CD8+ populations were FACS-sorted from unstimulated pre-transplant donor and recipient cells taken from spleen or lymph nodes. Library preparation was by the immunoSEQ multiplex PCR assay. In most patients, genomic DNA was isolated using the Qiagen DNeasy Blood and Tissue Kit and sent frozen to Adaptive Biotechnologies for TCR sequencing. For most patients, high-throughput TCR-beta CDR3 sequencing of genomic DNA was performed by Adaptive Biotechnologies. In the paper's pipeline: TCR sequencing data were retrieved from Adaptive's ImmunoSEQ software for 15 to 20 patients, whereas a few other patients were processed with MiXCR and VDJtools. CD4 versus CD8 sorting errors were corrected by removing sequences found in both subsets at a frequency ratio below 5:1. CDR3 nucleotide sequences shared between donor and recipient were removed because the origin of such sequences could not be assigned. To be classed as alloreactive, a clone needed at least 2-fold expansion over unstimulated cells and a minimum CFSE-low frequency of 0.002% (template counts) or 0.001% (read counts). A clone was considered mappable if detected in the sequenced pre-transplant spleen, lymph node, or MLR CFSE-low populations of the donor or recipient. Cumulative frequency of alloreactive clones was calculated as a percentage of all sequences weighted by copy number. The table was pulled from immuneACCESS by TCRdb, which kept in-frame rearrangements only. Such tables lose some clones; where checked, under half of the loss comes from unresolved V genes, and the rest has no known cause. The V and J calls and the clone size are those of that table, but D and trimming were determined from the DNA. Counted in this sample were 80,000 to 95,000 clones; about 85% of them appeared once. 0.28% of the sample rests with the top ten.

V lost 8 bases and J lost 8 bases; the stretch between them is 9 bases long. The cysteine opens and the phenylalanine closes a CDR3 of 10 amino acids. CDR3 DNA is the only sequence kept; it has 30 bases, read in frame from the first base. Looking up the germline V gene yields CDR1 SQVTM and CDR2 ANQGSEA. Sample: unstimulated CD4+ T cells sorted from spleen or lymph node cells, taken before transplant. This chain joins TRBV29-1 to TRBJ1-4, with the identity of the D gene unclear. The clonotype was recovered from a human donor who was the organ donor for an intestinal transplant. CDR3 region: CSPLREKLFF. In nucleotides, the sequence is TGCAGCCCCCTAAGAGAAAAACTGTTTTTT.